These T cell receptor beta chains were read from a single sample in a study of cytomegalovirus exposure and HLA in healthy donors. The table came from immunoSEQ multiplex PCR; TCRdb's copy has only in-frame clones and leaves some out. The repertoire holds roughly 150,000 clones, approximately 73% seen once, with about 5.4% in the top ten. The sequenced sample was PBMCs. Receptor source: a woman younger than 35 in good health and CMV-seropositive. The CDR3 runs from the conserved cysteine through the conserved F or W.

v_gene: TRBV30
CDR3aa: CARLTASGELFF

v_gene: TRBV20-1
CDR3aa: CSPGQKSGYTF

v_gene: TRBV9
CDR3aa: CASSGGGLASTDTQYF

v_gene: TRBV6-1
CDR3aa: CASRTEAYEQYF

v_gene: TRBV6-4
CDR3aa: CASSTQGGTEAFF

v_gene: TRBV5-5
CDR3aa: CASSSISGGADEQFF

v_gene: TRBV11-3
CDR3aa: CASSLGPSYEQYF

v_gene: TRBV11-2
CDR3aa: CASSRGGAETQYF

v_gene: TRBV6-5
CDR3aa: CASRATGGVGDTQYF

v_gene: TRBV5-8
CDR3aa: CASSFSPPGGPYEQYF

v_gene: TRBV10-3
CDR3aa: CAISVRSGATYEQYF

v_gene: TRBV5-6
CDR3aa: CASSLAYRDGYTF

v_gene: TRBV7-9
CDR3aa: CASSSPKGNQPQHF

v_gene: TRBV7-3
CDR3aa: CASSRGQAETQYF

v_gene: TRBV27
CDR3aa: CASSQQGITGELFF

v_gene: TRBV4-1
CDR3aa: CASSHPGTPQGVTAEAFF

v_gene: TRBV19
CDR3aa: CASSIEYRVNIQYF

v_gene: TRBV11-2
CDR3aa: CASSLEEGAYGYTF

v_gene: TRBV14
CDR3aa: CASSHWKGNMNTEAFF

v_gene: TRBV19
CDR3aa: CASGSSGGAHTGELFF

v_gene: TRBV19
CDR3aa: CASSIARGPYSGVYNEQFF

v_gene: TRBV5-5
CDR3aa: CASEQGGSYNEQFF

v_gene: TRBV7-2
CDR3aa: CASSVWDRANEKLFF

v_gene: TRBV4-3
CDR3aa: CASSQEATDTQYF